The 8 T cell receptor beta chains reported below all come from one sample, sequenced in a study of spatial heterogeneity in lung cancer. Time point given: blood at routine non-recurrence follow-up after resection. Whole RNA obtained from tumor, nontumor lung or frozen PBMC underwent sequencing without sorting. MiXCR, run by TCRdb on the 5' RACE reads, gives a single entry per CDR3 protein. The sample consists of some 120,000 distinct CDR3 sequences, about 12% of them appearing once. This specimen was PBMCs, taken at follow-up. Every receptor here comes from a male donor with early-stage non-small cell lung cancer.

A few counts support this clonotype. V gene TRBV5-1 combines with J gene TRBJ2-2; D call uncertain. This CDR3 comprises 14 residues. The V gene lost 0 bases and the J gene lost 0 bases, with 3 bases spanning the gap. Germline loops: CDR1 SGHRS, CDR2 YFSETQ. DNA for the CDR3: TGCGCCAGCAGCTTGGGACCGAACACCGGGGAGCTGTTTTTT. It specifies CASSLGPNTGELFF.

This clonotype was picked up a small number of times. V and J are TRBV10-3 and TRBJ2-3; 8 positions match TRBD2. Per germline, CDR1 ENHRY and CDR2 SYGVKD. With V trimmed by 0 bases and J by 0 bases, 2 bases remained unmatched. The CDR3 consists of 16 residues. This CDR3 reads CAISESAGGSTDTQYF. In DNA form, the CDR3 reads TGTGCCATCAGTGAGTCTGCGGGGGGTAGCACAGATACGCAGTATTTT.

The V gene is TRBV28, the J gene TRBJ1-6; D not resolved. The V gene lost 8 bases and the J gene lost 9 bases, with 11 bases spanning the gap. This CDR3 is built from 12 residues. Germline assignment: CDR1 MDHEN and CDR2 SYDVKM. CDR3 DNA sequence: TGTGCCAGCCGTCCGGGTTTTTCACCCCTCCACTTT. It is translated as CASRPGFSPLHF. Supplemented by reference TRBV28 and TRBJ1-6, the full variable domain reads DVKVTQSSRYLVKRTGEKVFLECVQDMDHENMFWYRQDPGLGLRLIYFSYDVKMKEKGDIPEGYSVSREKKERFSLILESASTNQTSMYLCASRPGFSPLHFGNGTRLTVT.

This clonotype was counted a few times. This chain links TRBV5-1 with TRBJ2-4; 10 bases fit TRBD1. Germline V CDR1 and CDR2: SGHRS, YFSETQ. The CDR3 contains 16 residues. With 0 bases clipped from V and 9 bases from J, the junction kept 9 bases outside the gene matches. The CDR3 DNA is TGCGCCAGCAGCTTGGTCTACGACAGGGGGCAAGGCATTCAGTACTTC. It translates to CASSLVYDRGQGIQYF.

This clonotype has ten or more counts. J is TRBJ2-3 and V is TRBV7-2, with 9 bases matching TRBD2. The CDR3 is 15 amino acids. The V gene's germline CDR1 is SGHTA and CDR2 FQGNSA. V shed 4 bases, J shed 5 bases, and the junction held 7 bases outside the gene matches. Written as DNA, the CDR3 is TGTGCCAGCAGCTCCCAGCGGGGGGCGGGAGATACGCAGTATTTT. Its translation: CASSSQRGAGDTQYF.

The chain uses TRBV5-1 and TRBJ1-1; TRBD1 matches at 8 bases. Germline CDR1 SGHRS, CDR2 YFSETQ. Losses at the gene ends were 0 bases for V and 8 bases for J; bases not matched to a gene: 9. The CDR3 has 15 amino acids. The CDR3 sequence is CASSLARTGQAEAFF. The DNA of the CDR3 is TGCGCCAGCAGCTTGGCCAGGACAGGGCAGGCGGAAGCTTTCTTT.

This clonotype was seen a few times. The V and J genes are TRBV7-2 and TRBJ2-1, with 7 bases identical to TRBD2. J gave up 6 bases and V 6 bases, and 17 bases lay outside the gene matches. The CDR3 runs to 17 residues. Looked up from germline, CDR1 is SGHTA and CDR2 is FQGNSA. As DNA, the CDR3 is TGTGCCAGCAGGCAGCCGGCTTCAGCGGGGCGGAGCAATGAGCAGTTCTTC. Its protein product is CASRQPASAGRSNEQFF.

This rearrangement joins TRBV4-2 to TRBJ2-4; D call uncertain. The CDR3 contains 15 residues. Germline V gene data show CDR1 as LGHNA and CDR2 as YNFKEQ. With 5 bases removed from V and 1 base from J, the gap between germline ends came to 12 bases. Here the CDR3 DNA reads TGTGCCAGCAGCTCCCACACCATGGCCAAAAACATTCAGTACTTC. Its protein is CASSSHTMAKNIQYF.